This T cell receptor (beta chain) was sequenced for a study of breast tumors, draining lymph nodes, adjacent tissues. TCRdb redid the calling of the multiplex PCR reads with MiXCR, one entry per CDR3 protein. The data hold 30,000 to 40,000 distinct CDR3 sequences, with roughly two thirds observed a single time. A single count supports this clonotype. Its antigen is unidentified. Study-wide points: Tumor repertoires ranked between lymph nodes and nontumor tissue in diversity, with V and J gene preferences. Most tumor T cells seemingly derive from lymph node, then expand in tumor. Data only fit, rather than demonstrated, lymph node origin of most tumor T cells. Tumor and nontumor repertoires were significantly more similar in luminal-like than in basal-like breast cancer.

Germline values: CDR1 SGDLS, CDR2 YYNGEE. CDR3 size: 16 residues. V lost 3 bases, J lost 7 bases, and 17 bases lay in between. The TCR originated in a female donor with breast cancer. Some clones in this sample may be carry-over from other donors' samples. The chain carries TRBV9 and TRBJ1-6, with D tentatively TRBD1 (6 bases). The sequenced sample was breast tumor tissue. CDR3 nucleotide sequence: TGTGCCAGCAGCGACCCCACGGGGGGCTTAAATTCACCCCTCCACTTT. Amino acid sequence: CASSDPTGGLNSPLHF. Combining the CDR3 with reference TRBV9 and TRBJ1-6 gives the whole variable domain DSGVTQTPKHLITATGQRVTLRCSPRSGDLSVYWYQQSLDQGLQFLIQYYNGEERAKGNILERFSAQQFPDLHSELNLSSLELGDSALYFCASSDPTGGLNSPLHFGNGTRLTVT.